This record concerns one T cell receptor beta chain sequence. Only in-frame clones appear in the TCRdb table, and some are missing; sequencing was by immunoSEQ multiplex PCR. The profile shows tens of thousands of clones, roughly 80% of them singletons. Germline lookup yields CDR1 MNHEY and CDR2 SVGAGI. CDR3 size: 15 residues. Trimming pared 0 bases from V and 6 bases from J, leaving 14 bases between. This record comes from a study of blood T cell repertoires in COVID-19. The source material was peripheral blood. This chain links TRBV6-5 with TRBJ1-2, with D possibly being TRBD1 (6 bases). The receptor comes from a woman aged 55 to 70 with acute or convalescent COVID-19. This CDR3 reads CASSYSTTGRDGYTF. The CDR3 region has the DNA TGTGCCAGCAGTTACTCGACAACAGGGAGGGATGGCTACACCTTC.